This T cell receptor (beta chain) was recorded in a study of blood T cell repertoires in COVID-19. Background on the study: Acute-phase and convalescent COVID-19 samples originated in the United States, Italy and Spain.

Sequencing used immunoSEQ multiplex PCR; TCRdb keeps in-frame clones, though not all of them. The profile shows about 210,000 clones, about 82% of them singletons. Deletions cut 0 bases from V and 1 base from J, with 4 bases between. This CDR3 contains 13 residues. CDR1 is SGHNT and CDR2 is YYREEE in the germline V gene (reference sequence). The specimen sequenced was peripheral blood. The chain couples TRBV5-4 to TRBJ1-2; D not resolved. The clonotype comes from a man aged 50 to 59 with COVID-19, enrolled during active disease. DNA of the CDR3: TGTGCCAGCAGCTTGGACAGTAACTATGGCTACACCTTC. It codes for CASSLDSNYGYTF.